Shown below are 22 T cell receptor beta chains from a single sample sequenced in a study of blood T cells in healthy people across ages. The authors ran a second PCR of roughly 6 to 12 cycles using a sample-barcoded 5' primer and a J-beta primer mix. One entry per CDR3 protein, called by TCRdb with MiXCR from the 5' RACE reads. The repertoire holds some 920,000 distinct CDR3 sequences, with 45% to 60% as singletons. What was sequenced was blood. These receptors all come from a woman aged 55-75 years in good health.

The chain couples TRBV15 to TRBJ1-5; tentative D call: TRBD1 (5 bases). The V gene lost 3 bases and the J gene lost 6 bases, with 15 bases spanning the gap. In germline, CDR1 is LNHNV, CDR2 YYDKDF (reference sequence). The CDR3 sequence is 15 residues long. The CDR3: CATSSPDRDRQPQHF. The CDR3 DNA sequence: TGTGCCACCAGCAGCCCCGACAGAGATCGTCAGCCCCAGCATTTT.

V is TRBV6-1 and J is TRBJ1-6, with D perhaps matching TRBD1 (5 bases). CDR1 is MNHNS and CDR2 is SASEGT in the germline V gene. The length of the CDR3 is 13 residues. Between the trimmed V and J ends, which lost 3 bases and 9 bases, there was a span of 9 bases. The CDR3 is CASSEGRGSPLHF. CDR3 in DNA: TGTGCCAGCAGTGAGGGACGAGGTTCACCCCTCCACTTT.

J is TRBJ2-1 and V is TRBV9; possibly TRBD2 for D (5 bases). V was cut by 0 bases and J by 9 bases, with 10 bases left in between. This CDR3 has 13 residues. The germline V gene encodes CDR1 SGDLS and CDR2 YYNGEE. The DNA for the CDR3 is TGTGCCAGCAGCGTAGGGCTAGCCCGTGAGCAGTTCTTC. It translates to CASSVGLAREQFF.

In its sample, this clonotype was seen once. This chain joins TRBV6-6 and TRBJ2-1; 9 nucleotides align to TRBD1. The CDR3 loop spans 16 amino acids. J lost 9 bases, V lost 7 bases, and 16 bases had no gene match. Germline V gene data show CDR1 as MNHNY and CDR2 as SVGAGI (reference sequence). The CDR3 nucleotides are TGTGCCAGCACCATCACCCTACAGGGGGCGCGGAGTGAGCAGTTCTTC. This translates into CASTITLQGARSEQFF.

The chain uses TRBV20-1 and TRBJ1-2, with D unclear. V was clipped by 3 bases and J by 2 bases, with 10 bases between them. Germline lookup yields CDR1 DFQATT and CDR2 SNEGSKA (reference sequence). The CDR3 runs 13 residues. CDR3 bases: TGCAGTGCTAGGCCGGGCAACAACTATGGCTACACCTTC. Translation: CSARPGNNYGYTF.

This rearrangement joins TRBV6-5 to TRBJ1-5, with 10 bases that match TRBD1. CDR1 and CDR2 (germline): MNHEY, SVGAGI. This CDR3 contains 14 residues. Unmatched junction bases numbered 6, after V lost 6 bases and J lost 7 bases. The CDR3: CASSHRDRGQPQHF. Written as DNA, the CDR3 is TGTGCCAGCAGCCACAGGGACAGGGGACAGCCCCAGCATTTT.

This clonotype has a handful of counts. The V gene is TRBV4-2, the J gene TRBJ2-1; 7 nucleotides match TRBD2. The V and J ends lost 1 base and 0 bases, in that order; junction bases with no gene match: 12. The germline gives CDR1 LGHNA, CDR2 YNFKEQ. The CDR3 is made up of 19 amino acids. CDR3 sequence reads: CASSQVPGGAGFSYNEQFF. The CDR3 DNA reads TGTGCCAGCAGCCAAGTACCGGGGGGAGCGGGATTCTCCTACAATGAGCAGTTCTTC.

V gene TRBV29-1 combines with J gene TRBJ2-3; 7 bases align to TRBD1. V lost 2 bases to trimming and J lost 3 bases; unmatched junction nucleotides: 5. This CDR3 is built from 14 residues. Germline V gene lookup returns CDR1 SQVTM and CDR2 ANQGSEA. The CDR3 DNA sequence: TGCAGCGTTGAACGTAACAGGGGAACAGATACGCAGTATTTT. As protein: CSVERNRGTDTQYF.

This clonotype was seen only a few times. This chain links TRBV20-1 with TRBJ2-1, with 14 bases fitting TRBD2. Germline CDR1 DFQATT, CDR2 SNEGSKA (reference sequence). J gave up 8 bases and V 5 bases, and 11 bases lay outside the gene matches. This CDR3 has 16 amino acids. For the CDR3, the DNA is TGCAGTGCTCTGTCGGGACTAGCGGGAGTAATGGATGAGCAGTTCTTC. This translates into CSALSGLAGVMDEQFF.

The CDR3 bases are TGTGCCACCAGTGACGGTGTCTACCCCCAGCCCCAGCATTTT. It encodes CATSDGVYPQPQHF. The V gene is TRBV24-1, the J gene TRBJ1-5; D unclear. The V end lost 4 bases, the J end lost 7 bases, and 13 bases lay between the germline ends. This CDR3 has 14 amino acids. Germline V gene data show CDR1 as KGHDR and CDR2 as SFDVKD.

The chain uses TRBV3-1 and TRBJ1-2; no clear D. The V and J ends lost 3 bases and 4 bases respectively, with 15 bases between them. In germline, CDR1 is LGHDT, CDR2 YNNKEL (reference sequence). The CDR3 consists of 15 residues. In DNA form, the CDR3 reads TGTGCCAGCAGCCATGCAGATCGGGAGTCCTATGGCTACACCTTC. As protein: CASSHADRESYGYTF.

V usage is TRBV20-1 and J usage is TRBJ2-5; 8 nucleotides match TRBD2. This CDR3 spans 14 amino acids. CDR1 is DFQATT, CDR2 SNEGSKA, per germline (reference sequence). V trimming: 4 bases; J trimming: 1 base; junction bases outside the gene matches: 5. CDR3 loop: CSATGGGPQETQYF. CDR3 nucleotide sequence: TGCAGTGCTACCGGGGGGGGTCCCCAAGAGACCCAGTACTTC.

The CDR3 sequence: CASTMGLARNEQFF. The DNA for the CDR3 is TGTGCCAGCACAATGGGACTAGCGAGGAATGAGCAGTTCTTC. The V gene is TRBV12-3 or TRBV12-4, the J gene TRBJ2-1; 10 bases fit TRBD2. V shed 7 bases and J 7 bases; nucleotides not matched to a gene: 7. The CDR3 length is 14 residues.

The chain joins TRBV20-1 to TRBJ2-1; D is perhaps TRBD2 (6 bases). The length of the CDR3 is 12 residues. V was shortened by 3 bases and J by 8 bases, with 11 bases between the two germline ends. The germline gives CDR1 DFQATT, CDR2 SNEGSKA (reference sequence). CDR3 sequence reads: CSARGLQYEQFF. CDR3 coding DNA: TGCAGTGCTAGGGGACTGCAATATGAGCAGTTCTTC.

This chain links TRBV5-1 with TRBJ2-5; D tentatively reads TRBD1 or TRBD2 (5 bases each). The DNA end lines up better with TRBJ2-1; the J call may be wrong. The length of the CDR3 is 15 residues. Germline loops: CDR1 SGHRS, CDR2 YFSETQ. The DNA for the CDR3 is TGCGCCAGCAACTTACCAGGGCGCGGGCAAGAGACCCAGTTCTTC. Its translation: CASNLPGRGQETQFF.

V gene TRBV20-1 combines with J gene TRBJ2-7; 8 nucleotides match TRBD2. Trimming took 0 bases from V and 4 from J; bases not matched to a gene: 11. The CDR3 spans 16 residues. Germline V gene lookup returns CDR1 DFQATT and CDR2 SNEGSKA (reference sequence). This CDR3 reads CSARDRGGRGLYEQYF. DNA of the CDR3: TGCAGTGCTAGAGATCGGGGGGGACGGGGACTATACGAGCAGTACTTC.

The chain recombines TRBV7-8 with TRBJ2-7; TRBD2 aligns across 7 bases. The CDR3 length is 16 residues. Germline V gene sequence: CDR1 SGHVS, CDR2 FQNEAQ. V dropped 5 bases and J dropped 0; count of bases not matched to a gene: 10. The CDR3 nucleotides read TGTGCCAGCAGCCGACGGGTTGCGGGAGACTCCTACGAGCAGTACTTC. Translation gives CASSRRVAGDSYEQYF.

The J gene is TRBJ2-5, the V gene TRBV3-1; 11 bases agree with TRBD2. The CDR3 sequence is 20 residues long. Losses at the gene ends were 0 bases for V and 0 bases for J; bases not matched to a gene: 12. Germline V lookup: CDR1 LGHDT, CDR2 YNNKEL (reference sequence). The CDR3 nucleotides are TGTGCCAGCAGCCAAGATTACACATTTCTAGCGGGAGGCTACCAAGAGACCCAGTACTTC. It translates to CASSQDYTFLAGGYQETQYF.

The table lists this clonotype with a count of one. CDR3 sequence: CAISGAGSSTDTQYF. The CDR3 DNA reads TGTGCCATCAGTGGCGCAGGATCTAGCACAGATACGCAGTATTTT. This sequence joins TRBV10-3 and TRBJ2-3; D unresolved. Germline V gene lookup returns CDR1 ENHRY and CDR2 SYGVKD. Trimming took off 4 bases at V and 0 bases at J, with 11 bases between the two ends. The CDR3 runs to 15 residues.

The V call is TRBV20-1, the J call TRBJ2-7; 9 bases fit TRBD2. CDR3 length: 13 amino acids. Germline CDR1 is DFQATT and CDR2 is SNEGSKA (reference sequence). V shed 5 bases and J 2 bases; nucleotides not matched to a gene: 4. The CDR3 DNA reads as TGCAGTGCTCTCCCTAGCGGGGCCTACGAGCAGTACTTC. Its protein is CSALPSGAYEQYF.

J is TRBJ2-1 and V is TRBV20-1; D gene uncertain. There are 11 residues in the CDR3. V was shortened by 2 bases and J by 6 bases, with 5 bases between the two germline ends. The V gene's germline CDR1 is DFQATT and CDR2 SNEGSKA (reference sequence). The CDR3 protein is CSARPTNEQFF. The CDR3 nucleotides are TGCAGTGCTAGACCCACCAATGAGCAGTTCTTC.

This rearrangement joins TRBV5-5 to TRBJ2-2, with 9 bases aligning to TRBD2. The CDR3 has 16 amino acids. Germline loops: CDR1 SGHKS, CDR2 YYEKEE (reference sequence). J lost 3 bases, V lost 4 bases, and 7 bases had no gene match. For the CDR3, the DNA is TGTGCCAGCAGCACCAGGACTAGCGCCGACACCGGGGAGCTGTTTTTT. It translates to CASSTRTSADTGELFF.